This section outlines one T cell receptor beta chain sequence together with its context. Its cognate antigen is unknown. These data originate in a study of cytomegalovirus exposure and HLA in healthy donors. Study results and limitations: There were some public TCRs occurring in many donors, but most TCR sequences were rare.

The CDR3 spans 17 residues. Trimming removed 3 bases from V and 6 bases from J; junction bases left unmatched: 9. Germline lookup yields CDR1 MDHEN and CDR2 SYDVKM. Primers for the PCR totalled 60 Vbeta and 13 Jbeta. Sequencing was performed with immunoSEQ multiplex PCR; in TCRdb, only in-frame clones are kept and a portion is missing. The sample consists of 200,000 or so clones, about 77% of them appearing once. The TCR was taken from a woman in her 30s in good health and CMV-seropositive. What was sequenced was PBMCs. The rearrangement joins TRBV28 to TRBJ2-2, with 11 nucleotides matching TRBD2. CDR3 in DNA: TGTGCCAGCAGTTTGTTAGCGGGGGGGCCGCGGGCCGGGGAGCTGTTTTTT. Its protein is CASSLLAGGPRAGELFF.